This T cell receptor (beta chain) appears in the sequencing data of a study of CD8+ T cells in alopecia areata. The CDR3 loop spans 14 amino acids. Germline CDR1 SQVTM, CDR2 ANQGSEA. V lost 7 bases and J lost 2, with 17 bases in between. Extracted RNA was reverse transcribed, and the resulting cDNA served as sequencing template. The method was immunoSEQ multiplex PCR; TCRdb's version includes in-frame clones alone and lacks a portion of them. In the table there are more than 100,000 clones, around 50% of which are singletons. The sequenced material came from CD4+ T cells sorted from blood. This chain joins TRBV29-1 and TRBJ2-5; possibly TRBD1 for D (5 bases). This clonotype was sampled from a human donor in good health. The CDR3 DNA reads TGCAGCGACCCCCGATGGACATTGCAAGAGACCCAGTACTTC. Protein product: CSDPRWTLQETQYF.